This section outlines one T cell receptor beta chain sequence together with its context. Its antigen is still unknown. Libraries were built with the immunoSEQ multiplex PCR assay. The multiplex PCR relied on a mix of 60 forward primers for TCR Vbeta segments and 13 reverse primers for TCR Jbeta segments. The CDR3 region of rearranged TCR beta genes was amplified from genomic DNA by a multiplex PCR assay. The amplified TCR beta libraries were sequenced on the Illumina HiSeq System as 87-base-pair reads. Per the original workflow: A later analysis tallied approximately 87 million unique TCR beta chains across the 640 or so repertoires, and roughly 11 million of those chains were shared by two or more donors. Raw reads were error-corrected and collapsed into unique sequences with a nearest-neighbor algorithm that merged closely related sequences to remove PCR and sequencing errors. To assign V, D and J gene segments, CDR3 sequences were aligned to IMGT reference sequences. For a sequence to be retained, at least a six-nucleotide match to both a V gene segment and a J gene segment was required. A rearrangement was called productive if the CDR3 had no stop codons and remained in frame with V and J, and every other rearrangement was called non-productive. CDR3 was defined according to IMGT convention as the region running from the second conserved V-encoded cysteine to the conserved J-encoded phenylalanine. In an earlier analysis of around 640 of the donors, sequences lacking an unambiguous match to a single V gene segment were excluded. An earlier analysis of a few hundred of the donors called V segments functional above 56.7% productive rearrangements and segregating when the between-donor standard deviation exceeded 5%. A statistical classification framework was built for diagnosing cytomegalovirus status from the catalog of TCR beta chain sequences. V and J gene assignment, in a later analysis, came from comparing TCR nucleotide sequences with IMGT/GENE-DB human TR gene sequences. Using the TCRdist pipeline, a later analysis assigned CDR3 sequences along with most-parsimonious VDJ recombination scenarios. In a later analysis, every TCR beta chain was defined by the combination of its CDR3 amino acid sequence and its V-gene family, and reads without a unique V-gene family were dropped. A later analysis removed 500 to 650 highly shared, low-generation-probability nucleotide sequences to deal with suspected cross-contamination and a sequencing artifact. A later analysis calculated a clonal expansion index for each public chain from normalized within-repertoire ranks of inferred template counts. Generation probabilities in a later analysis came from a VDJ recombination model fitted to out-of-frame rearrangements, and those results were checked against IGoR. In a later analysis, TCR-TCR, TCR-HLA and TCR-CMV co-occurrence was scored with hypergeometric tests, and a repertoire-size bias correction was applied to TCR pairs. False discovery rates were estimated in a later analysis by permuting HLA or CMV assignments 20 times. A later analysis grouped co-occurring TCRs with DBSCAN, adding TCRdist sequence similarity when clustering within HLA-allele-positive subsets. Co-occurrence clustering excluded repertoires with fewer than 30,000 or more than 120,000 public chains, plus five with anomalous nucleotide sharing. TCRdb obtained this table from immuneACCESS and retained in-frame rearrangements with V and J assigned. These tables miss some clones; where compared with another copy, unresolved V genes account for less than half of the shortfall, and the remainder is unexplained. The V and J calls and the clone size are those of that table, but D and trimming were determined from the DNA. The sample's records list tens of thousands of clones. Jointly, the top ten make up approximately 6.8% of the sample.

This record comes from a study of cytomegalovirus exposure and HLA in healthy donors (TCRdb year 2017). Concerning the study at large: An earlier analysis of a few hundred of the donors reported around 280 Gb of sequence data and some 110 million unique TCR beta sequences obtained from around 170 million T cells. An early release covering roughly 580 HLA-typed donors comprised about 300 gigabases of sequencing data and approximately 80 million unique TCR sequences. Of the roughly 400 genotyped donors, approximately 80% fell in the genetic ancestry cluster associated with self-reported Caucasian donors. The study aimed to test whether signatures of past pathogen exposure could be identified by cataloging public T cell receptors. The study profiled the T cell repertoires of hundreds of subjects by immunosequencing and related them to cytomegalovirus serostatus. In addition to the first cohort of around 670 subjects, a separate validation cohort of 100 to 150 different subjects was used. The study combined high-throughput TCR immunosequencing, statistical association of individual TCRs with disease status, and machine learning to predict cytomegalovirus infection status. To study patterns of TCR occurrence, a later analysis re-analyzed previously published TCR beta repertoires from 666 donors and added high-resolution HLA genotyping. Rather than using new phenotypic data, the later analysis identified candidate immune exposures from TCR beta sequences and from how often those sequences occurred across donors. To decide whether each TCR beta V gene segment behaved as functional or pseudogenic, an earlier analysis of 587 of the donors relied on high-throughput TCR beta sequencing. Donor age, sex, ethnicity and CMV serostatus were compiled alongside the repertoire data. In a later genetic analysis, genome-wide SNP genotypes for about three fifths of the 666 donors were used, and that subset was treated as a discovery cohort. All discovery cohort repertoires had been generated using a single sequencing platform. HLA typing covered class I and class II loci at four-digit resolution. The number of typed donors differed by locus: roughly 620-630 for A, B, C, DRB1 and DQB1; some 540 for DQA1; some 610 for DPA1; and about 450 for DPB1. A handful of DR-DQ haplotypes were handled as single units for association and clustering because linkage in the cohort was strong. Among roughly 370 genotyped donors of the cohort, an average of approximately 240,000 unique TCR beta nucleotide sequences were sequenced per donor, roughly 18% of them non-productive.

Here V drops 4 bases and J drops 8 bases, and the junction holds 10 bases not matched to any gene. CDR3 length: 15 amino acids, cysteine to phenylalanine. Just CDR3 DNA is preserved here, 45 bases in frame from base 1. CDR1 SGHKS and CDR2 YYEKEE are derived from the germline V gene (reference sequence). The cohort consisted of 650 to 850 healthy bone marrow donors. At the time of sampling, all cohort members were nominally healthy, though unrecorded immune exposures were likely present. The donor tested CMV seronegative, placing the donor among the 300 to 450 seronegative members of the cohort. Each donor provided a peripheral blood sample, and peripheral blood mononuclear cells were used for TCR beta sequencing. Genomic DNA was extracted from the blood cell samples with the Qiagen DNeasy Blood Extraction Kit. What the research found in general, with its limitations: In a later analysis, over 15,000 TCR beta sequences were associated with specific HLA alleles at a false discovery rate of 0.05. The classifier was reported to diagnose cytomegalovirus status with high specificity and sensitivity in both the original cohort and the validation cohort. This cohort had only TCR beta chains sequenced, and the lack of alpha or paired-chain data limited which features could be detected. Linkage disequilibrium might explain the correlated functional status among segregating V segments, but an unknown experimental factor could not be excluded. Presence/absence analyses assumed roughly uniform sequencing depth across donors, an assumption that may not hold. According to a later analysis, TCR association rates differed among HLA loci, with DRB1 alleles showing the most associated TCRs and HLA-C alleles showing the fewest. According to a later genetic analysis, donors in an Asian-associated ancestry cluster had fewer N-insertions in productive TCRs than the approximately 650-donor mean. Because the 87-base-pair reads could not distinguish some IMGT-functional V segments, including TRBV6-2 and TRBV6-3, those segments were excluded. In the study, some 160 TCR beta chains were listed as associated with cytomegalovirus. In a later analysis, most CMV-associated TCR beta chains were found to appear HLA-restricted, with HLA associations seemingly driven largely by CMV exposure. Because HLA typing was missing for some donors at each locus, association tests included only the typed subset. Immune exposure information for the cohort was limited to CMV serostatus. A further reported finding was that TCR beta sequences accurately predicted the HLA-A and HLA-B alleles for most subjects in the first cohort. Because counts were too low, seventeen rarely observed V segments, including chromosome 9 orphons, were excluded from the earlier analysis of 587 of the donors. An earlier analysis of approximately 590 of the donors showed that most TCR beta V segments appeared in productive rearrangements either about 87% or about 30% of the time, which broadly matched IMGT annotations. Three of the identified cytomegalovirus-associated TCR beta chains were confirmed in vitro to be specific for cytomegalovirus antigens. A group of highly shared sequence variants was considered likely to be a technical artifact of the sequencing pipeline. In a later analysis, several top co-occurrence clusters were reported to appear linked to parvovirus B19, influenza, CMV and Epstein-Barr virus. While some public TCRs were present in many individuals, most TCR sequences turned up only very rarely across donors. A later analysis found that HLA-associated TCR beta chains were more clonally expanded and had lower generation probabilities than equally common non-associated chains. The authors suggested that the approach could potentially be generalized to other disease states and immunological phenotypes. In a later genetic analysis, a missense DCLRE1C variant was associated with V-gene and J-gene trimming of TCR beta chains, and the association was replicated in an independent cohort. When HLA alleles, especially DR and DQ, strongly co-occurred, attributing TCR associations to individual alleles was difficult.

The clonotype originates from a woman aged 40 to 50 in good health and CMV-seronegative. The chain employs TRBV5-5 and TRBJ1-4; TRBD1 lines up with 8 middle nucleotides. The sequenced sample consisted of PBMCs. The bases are TGTGCCAGCAGCCCTCGGGACAGGTTGAGGGAAAAACTGTTTTTT. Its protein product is CASSPRDRLREKLFF.